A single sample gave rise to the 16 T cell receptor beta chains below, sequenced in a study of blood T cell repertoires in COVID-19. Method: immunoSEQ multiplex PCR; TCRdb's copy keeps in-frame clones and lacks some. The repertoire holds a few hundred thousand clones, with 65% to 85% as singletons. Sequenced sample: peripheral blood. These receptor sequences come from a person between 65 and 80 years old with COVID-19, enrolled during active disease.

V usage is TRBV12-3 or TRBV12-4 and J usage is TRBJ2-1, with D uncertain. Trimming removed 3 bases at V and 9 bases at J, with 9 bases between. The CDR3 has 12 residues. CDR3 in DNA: TGTGCCAGCAGTTTTCGGCGGCTTGAGCAGTTCTTC. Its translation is CASSFRRLEQFF.

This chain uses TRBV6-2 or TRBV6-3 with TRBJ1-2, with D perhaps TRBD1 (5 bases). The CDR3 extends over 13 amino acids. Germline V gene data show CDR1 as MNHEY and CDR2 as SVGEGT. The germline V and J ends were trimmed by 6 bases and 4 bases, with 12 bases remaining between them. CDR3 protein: CASSTGKSYGYTF. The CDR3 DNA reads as TGTGCCAGCAGCACAGGTAAAAGCTATGGCTACACCTTC.

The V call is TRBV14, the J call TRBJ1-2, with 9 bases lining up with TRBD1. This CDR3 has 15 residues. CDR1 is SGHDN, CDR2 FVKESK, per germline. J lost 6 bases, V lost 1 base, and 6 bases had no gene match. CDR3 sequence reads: CASSQVPGQGNGYTF. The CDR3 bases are TGTGCCAGCAGCCAAGTGCCGGGACAGGGTAATGGCTACACCTTC.

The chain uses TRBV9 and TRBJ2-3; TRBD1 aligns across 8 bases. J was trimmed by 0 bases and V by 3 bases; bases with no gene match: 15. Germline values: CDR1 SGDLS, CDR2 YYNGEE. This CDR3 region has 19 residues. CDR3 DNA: TGTGCCAGCAGCGCCCCTGAAAGAATAGGGACAGGAAGCACAGATACGCAGTATTTT. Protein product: CASSAPERIGTGSTDTQYF.

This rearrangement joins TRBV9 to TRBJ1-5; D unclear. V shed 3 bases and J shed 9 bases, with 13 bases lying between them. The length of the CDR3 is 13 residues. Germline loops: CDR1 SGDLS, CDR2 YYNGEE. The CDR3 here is CASSASVEGPQHF. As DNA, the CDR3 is TGTGCCAGCAGCGCCTCCGTGGAGGGGCCCCAGCATTTT.

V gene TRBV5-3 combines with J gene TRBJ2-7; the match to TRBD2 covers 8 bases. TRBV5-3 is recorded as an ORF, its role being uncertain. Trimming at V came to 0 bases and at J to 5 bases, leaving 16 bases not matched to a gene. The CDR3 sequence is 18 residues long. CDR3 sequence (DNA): TGTGCCAGAAGCTTGGCCCCGGTAGCGGGACCTATAAGGCACGAGCAGTACTTC. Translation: CARSLAPVAGPIRHEQYF.

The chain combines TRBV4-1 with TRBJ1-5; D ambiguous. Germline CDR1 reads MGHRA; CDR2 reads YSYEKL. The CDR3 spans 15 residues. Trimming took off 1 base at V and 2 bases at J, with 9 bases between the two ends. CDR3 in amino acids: CASSQGQHGNQPQHF. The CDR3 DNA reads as TGCGCCAGCAGCCAAGGACAACACGGCAATCAGCCCCAGCATTTT.

The CDR3 nucleotides are TGTGCCAGCAGCCAGACCGGACAGGGGGCCACAAATGAGCAGTTCTTC. Translating it yields CASSQTGQGATNEQFF. The rearrangement links TRBV9 to TRBJ2-1; 11 nucleotides match TRBD1. CDR1 and CDR2 from the germline V gene are SGDLS and YYNGEE. V lost 4 bases, J lost 7 bases, and 10 bases stayed unmatched. The CDR3 length is 16 residues.

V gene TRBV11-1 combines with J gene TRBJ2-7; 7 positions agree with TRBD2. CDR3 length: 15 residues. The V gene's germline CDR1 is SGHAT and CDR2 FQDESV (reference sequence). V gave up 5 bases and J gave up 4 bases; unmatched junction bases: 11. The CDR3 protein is CASSPLSSGRYEQYF. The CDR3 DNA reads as TGTGCCAGCAGCCCCCTCTCTAGCGGAAGATACGAGCAGTACTTC.

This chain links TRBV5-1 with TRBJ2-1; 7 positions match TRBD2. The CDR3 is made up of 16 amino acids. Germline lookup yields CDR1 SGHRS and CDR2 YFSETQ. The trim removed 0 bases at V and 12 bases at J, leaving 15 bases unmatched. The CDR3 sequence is CASSLESRTRNPGQFF. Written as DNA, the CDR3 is TGCGCCAGCAGCTTGGAATCACGGACTAGAAACCCTGGGCAGTTCTTC.

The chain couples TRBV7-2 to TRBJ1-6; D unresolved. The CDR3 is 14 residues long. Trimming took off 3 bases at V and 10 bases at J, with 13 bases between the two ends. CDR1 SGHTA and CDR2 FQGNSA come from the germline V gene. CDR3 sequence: CASSLLAVRSPLHF. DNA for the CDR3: TGTGCCAGCAGCTTGTTAGCTGTTCGATCACCCCTCCACTTT.

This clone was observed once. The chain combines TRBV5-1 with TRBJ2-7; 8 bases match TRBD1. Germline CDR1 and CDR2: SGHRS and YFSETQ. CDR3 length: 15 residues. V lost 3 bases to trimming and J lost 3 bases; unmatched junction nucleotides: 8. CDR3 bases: TGCGCCAGCAGCTCAGCACAGGGGGTGGGCTACGAGCAGTACTTC. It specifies CASSSAQGVGYEQYF.

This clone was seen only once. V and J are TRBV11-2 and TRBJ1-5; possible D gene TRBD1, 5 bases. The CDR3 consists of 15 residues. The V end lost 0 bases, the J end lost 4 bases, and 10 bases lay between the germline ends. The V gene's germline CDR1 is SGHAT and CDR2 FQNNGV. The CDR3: CASSLDRVGNQPQHF. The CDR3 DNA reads TGTGCCAGCAGCTTAGACAGGGTTGGGAATCAGCCCCAGCATTTT.

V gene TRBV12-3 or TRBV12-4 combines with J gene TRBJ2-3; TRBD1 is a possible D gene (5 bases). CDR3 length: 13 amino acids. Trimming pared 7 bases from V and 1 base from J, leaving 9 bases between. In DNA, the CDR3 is TGTGCCAGCATAAGGGGCCGCACAGATACGCAGTATTTT. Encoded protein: CASIRGRTDTQYF.

CDR3 region: CASSFSGRGYYEQYF. The CDR3 bases are TGTGCCAGCAGCTTTAGCGGGAGAGGGTACTACGAGCAGTACTTC. This chain joins TRBV7-2 and TRBJ2-7; 9 nucleotides match TRBD2. Germline lookup yields CDR1 SGHTA and CDR2 FQGNSA. This CDR3 contains 15 residues. V lost 3 bases, J lost 3 bases, and 6 bases stayed unmatched.

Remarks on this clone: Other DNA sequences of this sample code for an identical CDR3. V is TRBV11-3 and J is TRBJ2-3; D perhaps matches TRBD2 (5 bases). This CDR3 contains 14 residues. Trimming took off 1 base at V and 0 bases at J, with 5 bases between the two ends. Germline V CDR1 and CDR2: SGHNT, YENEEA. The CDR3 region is CASSLGGSTDTQYF. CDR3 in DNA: TGTGCCAGCAGCTTAGGCGGGAGCACAGATACGCAGTATTTT.